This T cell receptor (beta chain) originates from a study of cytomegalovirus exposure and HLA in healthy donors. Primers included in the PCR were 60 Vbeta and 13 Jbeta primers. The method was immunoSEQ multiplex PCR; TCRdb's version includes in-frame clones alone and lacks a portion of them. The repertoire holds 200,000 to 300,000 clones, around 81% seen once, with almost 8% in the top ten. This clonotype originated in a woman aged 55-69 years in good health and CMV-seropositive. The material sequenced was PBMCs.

CDR3 nucleotide sequence: TGTGCCAGCAGTTCAACGCGGGAGGCAGATACGCAGTATTTT. Its protein is CASSSTREADTQYF. This chain links TRBV2 with TRBJ2-3; 8 nucleotides line up with TRBD2. With 5 bases clipped from V and 4 bases from J, the junction kept 5 bases outside the gene matches. The CDR3 extends over 14 amino acids. The V gene's germline CDR1 is SNHLY and CDR2 FYNNEI.